What follows are 11 T cell receptor beta chains derived from one specimen sequenced in a study of cytomegalovirus exposure and HLA in healthy donors. Primers included in the PCR were 60 Vbeta and 13 Jbeta primers. The repertoire was sequenced with immunoSEQ multiplex PCR; TCRdb's copy has only in-frame clones and lacks some. This sample contains roughly 54,000 clones. The source material was PBMCs. These receptor sequences come from a woman aged 30 to 39 in good health and CMV-seropositive.

The V and J genes are TRBV6-5 and TRBJ1-2; 7 bases line up with TRBD1. CDR1 and CDR2 (germline): MNHEY, SVGAGI. The CDR3 length is 15 residues. The V gene end was trimmed by 2 bases and the J gene end by 8 bases; junction bases not matched to a gene: 11. The CDR3 sequence is CASSYDPTGFQGYTF. As DNA, the CDR3 is TGTGCCAGCAGTTACGACCCGACAGGGTTCCAGGGCTACACCTTC.

The V and J genes are TRBV4-1 and TRBJ2-7; possibly TRBD1 for D (6 bases). Germline CDR1 and CDR2: MGHRA and YSYEKL. There are 16 residues in the CDR3. V lost 4 bases to trimming and J lost 2 bases, with 18 bases between them. The DNA for the CDR3 is TGCGCCAGCAGCCTAATAGGGACACCAGACGCCTACGAGCAGTACTTC. This sequence encodes CASSLIGTPDAYEQYF.

The rearrangement uses TRBV18 and TRBJ2-1; TRBD2 aligns across 11 bases. This CDR3 has 12 amino acids. Germline CDR1 reads KGHSH; CDR2 reads LQKENI. The junction had 2 bases not matched to a gene; V was cut back by 6 bases and J by 10 bases. This chain's CDR3 is CASSRTSGEQFF. The DNA for the CDR3 is TGTGCCAGCTCTCGGACTAGCGGGGAGCAGTTCTTC.

The rearrangement joins TRBV28 to TRBJ1-2; the match to TRBD1 covers 8 bases. The V gene's germline CDR1 is MDHEN and CDR2 SYDVKM. V was pared by 5 bases and J by 8 bases, with 10 bases of the junction left unmatched. CDR3 length: 14 residues. The CDR3 DNA sequence: TGTGCCAGCAGTCGCGGACAGGGAAGCAAAGGCTACACCTTC. Its protein is CASSRGQGSKGYTF.

The V gene is TRBV19, the J gene TRBJ2-1, with a possible D match to TRBD1 (5 bases). The CDR3 spans 12 residues. Trimming stripped 3 bases from V and 8 bases from J, with 8 bases between. Per the germline V gene, CDR1 is LNHDA and CDR2 is SQIVND (reference sequence). CDR3 sequence (DNA): TGTGCCAGTAGTATCCTAGGGGATGAGCAGTTCTTC. Translated, it gives CASSILGDEQFF.

This chain joins TRBV4-1 and TRBJ1-1; D remains ambiguous. The V end was cut by 4 bases, the J end by 5 bases, with 14 bases between. The CDR3 has 14 amino acids. Germline V gives CDR1 MGHRA, CDR2 YSYEKL. This CDR3 reads CASSPRQVSTEAFF. The CDR3 nucleotides read TGCGCCAGCAGCCCGAGACAAGTCTCAACTGAAGCTTTCTTT.

This chain joins TRBV9 and TRBJ2-5, with D perhaps TRBD2 (6 bases). The germline V and J ends were trimmed by 0 bases and 4 bases, with 13 bases remaining between them. Germline CDR1 SGDLS, CDR2 YYNGEE. The CDR3 covers 15 residues. The CDR3 loop is CASSVGTGVRETQYF. The CDR3 nucleotides read TGTGCCAGCAGCGTAGGGACGGGAGTTCGAGAGACCCAGTACTTC.

The chain links TRBV5-4 to TRBJ2-5; D is undetermined. The V gene lost 4 bases and the J gene lost 5 bases, with 18 bases spanning the gap. Germline V CDR1 and CDR2: SGHNT, YYREEE (reference sequence). CDR3 length: 15 amino acids. CDR3: CASSVLSAPRETQYF. Written as DNA, the CDR3 is TGTGCCAGCAGCGTACTTTCCGCCCCGAGGGAGACCCAGTACTTC.

The rearrangement links TRBV30 to TRBJ2-5; 8 bases fit TRBD2. Germline loops: CDR1 GTSNPN, CDR2 SVGIG (reference sequence). V was pared by 2 bases and J by 7 bases, with 9 bases of the junction left unmatched. This CDR3 is 14 amino acids long. CDR3 residues: CAWSSTSAGGTQYF. CDR3 DNA sequence: TGTGCCTGGAGTTCAACTAGCGCGGGGGGGACCCAGTACTTC.

The V and J genes are TRBV20-1 and TRBJ1-4, with 9 bases fitting TRBD1. Germline values: CDR1 DFQATT, CDR2 SNEGSKA (reference sequence). The CDR3 contains 11 residues. For the CDR3, the DNA is TGCAGGGGACAGGGTGGCGAAAAACTGTTTTTT. Its protein product is CRGQGGEKLFF.

CDR3 in DNA: TGTGCCAGCAGCTTATGGGCGGGGAATGAGCAGTTCTTC. It specifies CASSLWAGNEQFF. The V call is TRBV7-2, the J call TRBJ2-1, with a possible D match to TRBD2 (6 bases). The CDR3 extends over 13 amino acids. Trimming pared 2 bases from V and 7 bases from J, leaving 9 bases between. The germline V gene has CDR1 SGHTA and CDR2 FQGNSA.